This T cell receptor (beta chain) appears in the sequencing data of a study of early T cells in non-severe SARS-CoV-2 infection. V shed 8 bases and J 2 bases; nucleotides not matched to a gene: 5. The CDR3 spans 14 residues. Germline values: CDR1 MDHEN, CDR2 SYDVKM. TCRdb re-analysed the 5' RACE reads in MiXCR, keeping a single row per CDR3 protein. The sample carries around 76,000 distinct CDR3 sequences, more than 12% recorded once. This clonotype was observed many times. This chain links TRBV28 with TRBJ2-7; 11 positions match TRBD2. The sequence was collected from an adult who was a healthcare worker with PCR-confirmed SARS-CoV-2 infection or an uninfected control (not recorded which). Here the sequenced sample was whole blood, taken at baseline. The CDR3 DNA sequence: TGTGCCAGCGGATCACTAGCGGGGGCCTACGAGCAGTACTTC. Translation: CASGSLAGAYEQYF.